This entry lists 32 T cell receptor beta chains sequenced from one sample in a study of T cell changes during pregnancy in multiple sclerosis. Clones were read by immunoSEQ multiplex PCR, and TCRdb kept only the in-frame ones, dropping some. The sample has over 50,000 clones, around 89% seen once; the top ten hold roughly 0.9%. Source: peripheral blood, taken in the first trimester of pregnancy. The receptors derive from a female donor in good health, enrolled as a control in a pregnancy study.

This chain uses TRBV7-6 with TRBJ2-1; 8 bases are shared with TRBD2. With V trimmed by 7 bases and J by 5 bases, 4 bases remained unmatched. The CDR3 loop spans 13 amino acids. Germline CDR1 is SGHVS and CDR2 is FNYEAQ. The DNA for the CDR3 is TGTGCCAGCATCGGGGGGGGGAACAATGAGCAGTTCTTC. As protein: CASIGGGNNEQFF.

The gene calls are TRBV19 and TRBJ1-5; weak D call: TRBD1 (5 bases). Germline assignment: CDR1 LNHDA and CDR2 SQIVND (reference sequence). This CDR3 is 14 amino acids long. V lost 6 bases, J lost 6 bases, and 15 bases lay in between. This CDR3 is CASRIARGFQPQHF. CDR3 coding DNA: TGTGCCAGTAGGATCGCTAGGGGATTTCAGCCCCAGCATTTT. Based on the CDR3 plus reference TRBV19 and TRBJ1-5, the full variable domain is DGGITQSPKYLFRKEGQNVTLSCEQNLNHDAMYWYRQDPGQGLRLIYYSQIVNDFQKGDIAEGYSVSREKKESFPLTVTSAQKNPTAFYLCASRIARGFQPQHFGDGTRLSIL.

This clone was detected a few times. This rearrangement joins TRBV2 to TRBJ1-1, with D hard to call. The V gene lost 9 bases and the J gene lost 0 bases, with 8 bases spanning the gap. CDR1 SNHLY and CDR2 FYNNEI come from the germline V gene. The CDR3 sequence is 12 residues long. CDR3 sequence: CARWLMNTEAFF. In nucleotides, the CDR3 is TGTGCCAGATGGCTTATGAACACTGAAGCTTTCTTT.

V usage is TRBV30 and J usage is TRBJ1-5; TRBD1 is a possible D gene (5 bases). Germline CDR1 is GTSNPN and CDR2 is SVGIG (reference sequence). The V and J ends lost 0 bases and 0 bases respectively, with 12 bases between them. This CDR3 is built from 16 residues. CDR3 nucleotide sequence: TGTGCCTGGAGTGTAATACGACAGTATAGCAATCAGCCCCAGCATTTT. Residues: CAWSVIRQYSNQPQHF.

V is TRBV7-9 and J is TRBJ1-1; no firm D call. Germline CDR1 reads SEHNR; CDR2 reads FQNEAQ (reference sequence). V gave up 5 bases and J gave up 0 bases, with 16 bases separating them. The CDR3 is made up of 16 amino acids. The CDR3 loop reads CASSVASVAVNTEAFF. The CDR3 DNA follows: TGTGCCAGCAGCGTGGCGAGCGTAGCGGTGAACACTGAAGCTTTCTTT.

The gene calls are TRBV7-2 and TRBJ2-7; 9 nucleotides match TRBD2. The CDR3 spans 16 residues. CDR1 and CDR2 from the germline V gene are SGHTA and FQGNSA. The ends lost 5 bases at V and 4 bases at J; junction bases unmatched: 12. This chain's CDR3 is CASSPSWAGGIYEQYF. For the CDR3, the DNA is TGTGCCAGCAGCCCCTCCTGGGCGGGGGGGATTTACGAGCAGTACTTC.

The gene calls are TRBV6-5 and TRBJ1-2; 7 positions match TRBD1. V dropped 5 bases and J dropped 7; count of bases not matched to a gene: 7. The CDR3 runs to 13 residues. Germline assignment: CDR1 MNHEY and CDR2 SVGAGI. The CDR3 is CASSAQGYFGYTF. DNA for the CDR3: TGTGCCAGCAGTGCACAGGGGTACTTTGGCTACACCTTC.

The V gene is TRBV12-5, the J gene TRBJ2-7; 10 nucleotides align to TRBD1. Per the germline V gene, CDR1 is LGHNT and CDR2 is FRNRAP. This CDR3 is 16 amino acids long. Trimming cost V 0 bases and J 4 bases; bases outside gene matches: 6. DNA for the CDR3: TGTGCTAGTGGTTTGGTACTGGACAGGGGGGGTTACGAGCAGTACTTC. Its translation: CASGLVLDRGGYEQYF. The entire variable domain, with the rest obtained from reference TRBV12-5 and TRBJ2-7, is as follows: DARVTQTPRHKVTEMGQEVTMRCQPILGHNTVFWYRQTMMQGLELLAYFRNRAPLDDSGMPKDRFSAEMPDATLATLKIQPSEPRDSAVYFCASGLVLDRGGYEQYFGPGTRLTVT.

The CDR3 coding sequence is TGCGCCAGCAGCCGGACAGGGGGCGCAGATACGCAGTATTTT. Residues: CASSRTGGADTQYF. The genes are TRBV4-1 and TRBJ2-3; 11 bases match TRBD1. The CDR3 loop spans 14 amino acids. The germline CDR1 and CDR2 sequences are MGHRA and YSYEKL. After removal of 4 bases from V and 4 bases from J, the junction contained 1 base not matched to a gene.

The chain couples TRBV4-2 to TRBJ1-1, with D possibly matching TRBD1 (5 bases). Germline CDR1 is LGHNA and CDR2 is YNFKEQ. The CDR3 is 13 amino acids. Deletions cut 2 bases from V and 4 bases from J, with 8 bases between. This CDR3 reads CASSQPGITEAFF. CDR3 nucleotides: TGTGCCAGCAGCCAACCAGGGATCACTGAAGCTTTCTTT.

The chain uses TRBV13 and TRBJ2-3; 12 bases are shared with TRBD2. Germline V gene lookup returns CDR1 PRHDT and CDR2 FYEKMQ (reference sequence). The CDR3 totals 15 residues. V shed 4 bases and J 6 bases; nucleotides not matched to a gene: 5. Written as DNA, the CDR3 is TGTGCCAGCAGCTGGACTAGCGGGGACCGGGATACGCAGTATTTT. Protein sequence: CASSWTSGDRDTQYF.

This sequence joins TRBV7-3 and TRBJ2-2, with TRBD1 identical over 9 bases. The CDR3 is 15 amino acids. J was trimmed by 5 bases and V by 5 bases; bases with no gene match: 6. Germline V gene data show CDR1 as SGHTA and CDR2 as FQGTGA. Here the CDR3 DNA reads TGTGCCAGCAGCCTAGGACAGGGGAGAACCGGGGAGCTGTTTTTT. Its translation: CASSLGQGRTGELFF.

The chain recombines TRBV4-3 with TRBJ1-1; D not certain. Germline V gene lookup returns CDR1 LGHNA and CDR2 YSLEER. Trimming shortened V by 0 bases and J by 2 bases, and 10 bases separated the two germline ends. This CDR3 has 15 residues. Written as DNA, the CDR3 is TGCGCCAGCAGCCAAGATACACACAGTAACACTGAAGCTTTCTTT. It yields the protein CASSQDTHSNTEAFF.

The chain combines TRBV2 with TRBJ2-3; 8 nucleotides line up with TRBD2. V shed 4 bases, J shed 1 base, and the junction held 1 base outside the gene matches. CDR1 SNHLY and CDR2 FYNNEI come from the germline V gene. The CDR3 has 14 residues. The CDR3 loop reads CASSGRGGTDTQYF. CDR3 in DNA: TGTGCCAGCAGTGGGCGGGGGGGCACAGATACGCAGTATTTT.

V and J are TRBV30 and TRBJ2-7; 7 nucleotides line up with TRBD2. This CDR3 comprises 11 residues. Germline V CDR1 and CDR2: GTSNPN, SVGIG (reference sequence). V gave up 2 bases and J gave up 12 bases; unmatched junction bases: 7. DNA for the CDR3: TGTGCCTGGAGTTCTGGACTAGTTGCGTACTTC. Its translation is CAWSSGLVAYF.

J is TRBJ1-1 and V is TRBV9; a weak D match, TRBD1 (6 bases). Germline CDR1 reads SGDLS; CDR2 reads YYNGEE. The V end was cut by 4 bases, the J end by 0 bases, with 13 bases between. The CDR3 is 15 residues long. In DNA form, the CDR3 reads TGTGCCAGCAGCACGGGGACACGTTTGAACACTGAAGCTTTCTTT. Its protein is CASSTGTRLNTEAFF.

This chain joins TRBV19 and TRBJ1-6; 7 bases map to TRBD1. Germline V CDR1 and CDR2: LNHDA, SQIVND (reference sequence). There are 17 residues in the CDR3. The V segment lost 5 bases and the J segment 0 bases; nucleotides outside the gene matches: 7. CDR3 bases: TGTGCCAGTAGTCCAGGACAGGAGAGCTCCTATAATTCACCCCTCCACTTT. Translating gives CASSPGQESSYNSPLHF. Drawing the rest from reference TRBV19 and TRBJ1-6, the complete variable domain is DGGITQSPKYLFRKEGQNVTLSCEQNLNHDAMYWYRQDPGQGLRLIYYSQIVNDFQKGDIAEGYSVSREKKESFPLTVTSAQKNPTAFYLCASSPGQESSYNSPLHFGNGTRLTVT.

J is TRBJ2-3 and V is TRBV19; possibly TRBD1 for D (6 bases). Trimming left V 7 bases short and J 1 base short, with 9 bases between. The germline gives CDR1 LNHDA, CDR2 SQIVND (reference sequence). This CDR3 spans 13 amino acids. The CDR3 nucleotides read TGTGCCAGTACCCCAGGGGGCACAGATACGCAGTATTTT. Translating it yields CASTPGGTDTQYF.

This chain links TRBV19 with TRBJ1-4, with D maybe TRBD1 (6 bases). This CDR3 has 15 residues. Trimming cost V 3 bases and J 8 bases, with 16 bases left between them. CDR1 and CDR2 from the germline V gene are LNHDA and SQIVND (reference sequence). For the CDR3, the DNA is TGTGCCAGTAGTATTGTACAGGGAAAGAAGGAAAAACTGTTTTTT. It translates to CASSIVQGKKEKLFF.

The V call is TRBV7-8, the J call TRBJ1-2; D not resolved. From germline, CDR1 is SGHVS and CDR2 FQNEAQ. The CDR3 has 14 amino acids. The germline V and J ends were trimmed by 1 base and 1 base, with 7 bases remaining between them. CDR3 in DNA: TGTGCCAGCAGCTTAGTGCGGAATAACTATGGCTACACCTTC. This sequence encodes CASSLVRNNYGYTF.

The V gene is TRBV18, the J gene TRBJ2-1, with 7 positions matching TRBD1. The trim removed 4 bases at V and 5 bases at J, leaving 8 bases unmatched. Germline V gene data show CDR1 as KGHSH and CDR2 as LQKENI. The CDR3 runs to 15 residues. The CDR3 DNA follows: TGTGCCAGCTCACTCTTTCTTCAGGGGGACAATGAGCAGTTCTTC. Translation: CASSLFLQGDNEQFF.

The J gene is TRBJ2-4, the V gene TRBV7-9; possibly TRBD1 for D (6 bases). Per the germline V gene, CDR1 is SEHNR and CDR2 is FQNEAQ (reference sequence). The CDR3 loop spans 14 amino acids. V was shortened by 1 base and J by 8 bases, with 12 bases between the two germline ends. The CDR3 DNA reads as TGTGCCAGCAGCTTAGGGGGGCGGAATGACATTCAGTACTTC. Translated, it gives CASSLGGRNDIQYF.

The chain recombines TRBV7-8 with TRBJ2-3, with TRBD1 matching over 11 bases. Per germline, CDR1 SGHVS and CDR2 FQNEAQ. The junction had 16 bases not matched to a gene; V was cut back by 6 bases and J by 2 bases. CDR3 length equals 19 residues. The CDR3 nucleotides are TGTGCCAGCAGTTCAGGGGGACAGGGGGAACTACCCTTCACAGATACGCAGTATTTT. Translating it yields CASSSGGQGELPFTDTQYF.

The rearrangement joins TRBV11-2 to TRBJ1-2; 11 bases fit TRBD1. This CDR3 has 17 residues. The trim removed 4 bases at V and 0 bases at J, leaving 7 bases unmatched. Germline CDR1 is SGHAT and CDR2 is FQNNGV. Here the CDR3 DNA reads TGTGCCAGCAGCTCTTGGGGGACAGGGGGGACTAACTATGGCTACACCTTC. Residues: CASSSWGTGGTNYGYTF.

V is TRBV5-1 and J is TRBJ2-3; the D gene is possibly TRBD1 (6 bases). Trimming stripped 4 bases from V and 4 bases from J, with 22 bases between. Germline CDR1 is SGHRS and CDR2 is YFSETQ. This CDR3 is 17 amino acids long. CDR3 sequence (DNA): TGCGCCAGCAGCCTGAACCCACAGGGCACCTCCCCAGATACGCAGTATTTT. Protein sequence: CASSLNPQGTSPDTQYF.

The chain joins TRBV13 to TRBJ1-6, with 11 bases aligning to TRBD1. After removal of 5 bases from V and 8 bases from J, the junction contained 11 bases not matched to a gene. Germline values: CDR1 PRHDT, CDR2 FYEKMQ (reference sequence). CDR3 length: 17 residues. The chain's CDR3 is CASSPLGDRGKHSPLHF. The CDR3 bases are TGTGCCAGCAGCCCACTCGGGGACAGGGGGAAACATTCACCCCTCCACTTT.

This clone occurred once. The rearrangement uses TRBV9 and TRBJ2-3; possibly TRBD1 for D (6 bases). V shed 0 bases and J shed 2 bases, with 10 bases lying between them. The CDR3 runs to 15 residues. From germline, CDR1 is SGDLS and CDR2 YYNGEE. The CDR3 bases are TGTGCCAGCAGCGTAGGAAGGGACAACACAGATACGCAGTATTTT. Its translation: CASSVGRDNTDTQYF.

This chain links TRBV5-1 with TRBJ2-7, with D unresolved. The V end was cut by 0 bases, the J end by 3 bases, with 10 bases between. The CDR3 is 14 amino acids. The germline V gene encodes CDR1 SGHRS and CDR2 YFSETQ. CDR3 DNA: TGCGCCAGCAGCTTGGGCCAGGCCGACTACGAGCAGTACTTC. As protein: CASSLGQADYEQYF.

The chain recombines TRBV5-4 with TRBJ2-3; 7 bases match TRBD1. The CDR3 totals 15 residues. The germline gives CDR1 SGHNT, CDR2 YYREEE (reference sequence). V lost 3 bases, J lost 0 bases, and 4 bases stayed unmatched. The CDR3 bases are TGTGCCAGCAGCTCTCCGGGACAGAGCACAGATACGCAGTATTTT. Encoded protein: CASSSPGQSTDTQYF.

The CDR3 DNA is TGTGCCAGCTCACCCAATACACAAGAGACCCAGTACTTC. Protein product: CASSPNTQETQYF. V is TRBV18 and J is TRBJ2-5; D call uncertain. In germline, CDR1 is KGHSH, CDR2 LQKENI. Trimming took off 3 bases at V and 2 bases at J, with 7 bases between the two ends. The CDR3 extends over 13 amino acids. The complete variable domain, with remaining parts taken from reference TRBV18 and TRBJ2-5, reads NAGVMQNPRHLVRRRGQEARLRCSPMKGHSHVYWYRQLPEEGLKFMVYLQKENIIDESGMPKERFSAEFPKEGPSILRIQQVVRGDSAAYFCASSPNTQETQYFGPGTRLLVL.

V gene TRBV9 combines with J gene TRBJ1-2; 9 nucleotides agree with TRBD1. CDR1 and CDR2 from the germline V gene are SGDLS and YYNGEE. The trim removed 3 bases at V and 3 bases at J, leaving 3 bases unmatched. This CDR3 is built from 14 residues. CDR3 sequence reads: CASSADRGDYGYTF. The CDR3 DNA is TGTGCCAGCAGCGCGGACAGGGGTGACTATGGCTACACCTTC. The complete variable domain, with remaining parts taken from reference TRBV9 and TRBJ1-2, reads DSGVTQTPKHLITATGQRVTLRCSPRSGDLSVYWYQQSLDQGLQFLIQYYNGEERAKGNILERFSAQQFPDLHSELNLSSLELGDSALYFCASSADRGDYGYTFGSGTRLTVV.

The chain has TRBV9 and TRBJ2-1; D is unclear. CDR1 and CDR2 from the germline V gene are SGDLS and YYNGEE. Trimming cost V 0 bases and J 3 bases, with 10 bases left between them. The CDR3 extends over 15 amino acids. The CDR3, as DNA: TGTGCCAGCAGCGTAGGTAGCCCAGTCTACAATGAGCAGTTCTTC. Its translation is CASSVGSPVYNEQFF.